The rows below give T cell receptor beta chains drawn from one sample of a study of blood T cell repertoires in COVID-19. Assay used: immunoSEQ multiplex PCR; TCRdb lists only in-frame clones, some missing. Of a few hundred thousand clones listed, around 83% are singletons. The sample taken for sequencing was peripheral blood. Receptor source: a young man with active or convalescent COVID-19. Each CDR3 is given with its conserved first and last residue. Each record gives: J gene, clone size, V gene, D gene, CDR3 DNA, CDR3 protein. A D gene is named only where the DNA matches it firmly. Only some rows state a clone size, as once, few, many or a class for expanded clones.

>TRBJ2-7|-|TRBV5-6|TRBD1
TGTGCCAGCAGCACGACAGGGGCCTCCTACGAGCAGTACTTC
CASSTTGASYEQYF
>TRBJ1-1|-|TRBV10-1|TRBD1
TGCGCCAGCAGGGGCGGACGACAGGGCAAAGCTTTCTTT
CASRGGRQGKAFF
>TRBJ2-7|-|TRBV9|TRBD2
TGTGCCAGCAGCGTAGGGACTAGCGGAGCCCTCTCCTACGAGCAGTACTTC
CASSVGTSGALSYEQYF
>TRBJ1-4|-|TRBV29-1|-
TGCAGCGTTCGTCTAGGAGGGTTGATTGATGAAAAACTGTTTTTT
CSVRLGGLIDEKLFF
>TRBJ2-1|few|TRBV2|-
TGTGCCAGCAGTCGCAGCGGTTCCTCCTACAATGAGCAGTTCTTC
CASSRSGSSYNEQFF
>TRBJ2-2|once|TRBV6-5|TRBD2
TGTGCCAGCAGACTTAGCGGGGCGAACACCGGGGAGCTGTTTTTT
CASRLSGANTGELFF
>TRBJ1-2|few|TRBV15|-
TGTGCCACCAGCAGGGAAACAGGGCTCTATGGCTACACCTTC
CATSRETGLYGYTF
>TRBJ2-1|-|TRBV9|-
TGTGCCAGCATGAGACATGACGGAAGCTCCTACAATGAGCAGTTCTTC
CASMRHDGSSYNEQFF
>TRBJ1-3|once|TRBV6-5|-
TGTGCCAGCAGTTTCGCGCGAGGAAACACCATATATTTT
CASSFARGNTIYF
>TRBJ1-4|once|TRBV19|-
TGTGCCAGTAGCCTCCAGCGGGGGCTACAGGATGAAAAACTGTTTTTT
CASSLQRGLQDEKLFF
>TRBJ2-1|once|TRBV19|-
TGTGCCAGTAGTGTTGGAGGGTCGGATGAGCAGTTCTTC
CASSVGGSDEQFF
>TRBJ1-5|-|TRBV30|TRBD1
TGTGCCTGGGGGACAGGCAATCAGCCCCAGCATTTT
CAWGTGNQPQHF
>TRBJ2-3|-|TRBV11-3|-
TGTGCCAGCAGCTTACACGGGGGTTGGACAGATACGCAGTATTTT
CASSLHGGWTDTQYF
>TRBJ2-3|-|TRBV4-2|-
TGTGCCAGCAGCCAAGCGTTAGATACGCAGTATTTT
CASSQALDTQYF
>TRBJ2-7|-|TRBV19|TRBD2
TGTGCCAGTAGTCCGTCGGCGGGAGAAAACGAGCAGTACTTC
CASSPSAGENEQYF
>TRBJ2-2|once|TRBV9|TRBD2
TGTGCCAGCAGCCCCGATCTAGCGGGAAACACCGGGGAGCTGTTTTTT
CASSPDLAGNTGELFF
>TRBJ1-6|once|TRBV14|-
TGTGCCAGCAGCCAGGAGGACGGCACTAATTCACCCCTCCACTTT
CASSQEDGTNSPLHF
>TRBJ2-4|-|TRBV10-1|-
TGCGCCAGCAGTGACGGGGGTTCTGCCAAAAACATTCAGTACTTC
CASSDGGSAKNIQYF
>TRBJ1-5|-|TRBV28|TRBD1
TGTGCCAGCAGTTTCCTCGAGGACAGGGGAGATCAGCCCCAGCATTTT
CASSFLEDRGDQPQHF
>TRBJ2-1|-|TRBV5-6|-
TGTGCCAGCAGCTTGGTAGGAGGTTCTTACAATGAGCAGTTCTTC
CASSLVGGSYNEQFF
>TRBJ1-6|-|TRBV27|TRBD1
TGTGCCAGCGGATACGGGACAGGGGTGACACCCCTCCACTTT
CASGYGTGVTPLHF
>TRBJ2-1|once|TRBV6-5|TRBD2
TGTGCCAGCAGTTACACGAGCGGGAGTCTCGATGAGCAGTTCTTC
CASSYTSGSLDEQFF
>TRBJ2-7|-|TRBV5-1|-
TGCGCCAGCAGCTTGGATCGTCTCTACGAGCAGTACTTC
CASSLDRLYEQYF
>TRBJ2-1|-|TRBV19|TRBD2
TGTGCCAGTGCTAGCGGGAGGGCCCATGAGCAGTTCTTC
CASASGRAHEQFF
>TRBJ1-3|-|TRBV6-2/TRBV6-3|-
TGTGCCAGCAGTTATACGAGCTCTGGAAACACCATATATTTT
CASSYTSSGNTIYF
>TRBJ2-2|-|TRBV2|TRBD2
TGTGCCACCCGACTAGCGGTGTACACCGGGGAGCTGTTTTTT
CATRLAVYTGELFF
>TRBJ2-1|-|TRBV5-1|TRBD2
TGCGCCAGTGCGACTAGCGGGAGTGGGCCTGAGCAGTTCTTC
CASATSGSGPEQFF
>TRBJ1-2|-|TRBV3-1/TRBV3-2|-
TGTGCCAGCAGCCCATATCGGGACACTAACTATGGCTACACCTTC
CASSPYRDTNYGYTF
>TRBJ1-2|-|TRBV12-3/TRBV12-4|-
TGTGCCAGCAGCCTTATGGGGAGTGGCTACACCTTC
CASSLMGSGYTF
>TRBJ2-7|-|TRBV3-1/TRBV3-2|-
TGTGCCAGCAGTCCAGGACTCGTCTACGAGCAGTACTTC
CASSPGLVYEQYF
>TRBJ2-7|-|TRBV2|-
TGTGCCAGCAGCGCTGACACGGAGGGCTACGAGCAGTACTTC
CASSADTEGYEQYF
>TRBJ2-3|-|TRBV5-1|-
TGCGCCAGCAGTGAGGGAGCAGATACGCAGTATTTT
CASSEGADTQYF
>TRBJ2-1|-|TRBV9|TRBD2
TGTGCCAGCAGCGCCGGGACTAGCGGCTACAATGAGCAGTTCTTC
CASSAGTSGYNEQFF
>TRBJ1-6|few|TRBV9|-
TGTGCCAGCAGCGTATCGGACACGCCTCATACCCTCCACTTT
CASSVSDTPHTLHF
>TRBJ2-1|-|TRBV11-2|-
TGTGCCAGCAGCTCCCCAGGGGCGAACACCAATGAGCAGTTCTTC
CASSSPGANTNEQFF
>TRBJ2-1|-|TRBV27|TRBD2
TGTGCCAGCAGTCAAGCGGGATCCCTCATATCTGAGCAGTTCTTC
CASSQAGSLISEQFF
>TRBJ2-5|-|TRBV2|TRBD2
TGTGCCAGCAGTGAAGTAGCGGGGGGGGAGACCCAGTACTTC
CASSEVAGGETQYF
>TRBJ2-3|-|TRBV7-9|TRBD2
TGTGCCAGCTATCCCGGACTAGCGGGGCCTAGCACAGATACGCAGTATTTT
CASYPGLAGPSTDTQYF
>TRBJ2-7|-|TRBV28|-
TGTGCCAGCAACCTTGACAGTTACTACGAGCAGTACTTC
CASNLDSYYEQYF
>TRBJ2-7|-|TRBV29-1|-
TGCAGCGTTGGGGCCTCCGAGTACGAGCAGTACTTC
CSVGASEYEQYF
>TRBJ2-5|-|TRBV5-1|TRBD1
TGCGCCAGCAGCCCGGGACAGCTATCGGAGACCCAGTACTTC
CASSPGQLSETQYF
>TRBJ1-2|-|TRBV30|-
TGTGCCTGGAGTGTAGAAGGGGTAGGGTATGGCTACACCTTC
CAWSVEGVGYGYTF
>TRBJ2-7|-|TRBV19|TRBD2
TGTGCCAGTAGTGCCCTTAGCGGGGGGCCCTACGAGCAGTACTTC
CASSALSGGPYEQYF
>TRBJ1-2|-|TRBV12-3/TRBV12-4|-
TGTGCCAGCAGTTTTGCCGGTAACTATGGCTACACCTTC
CASSFAGNYGYTF
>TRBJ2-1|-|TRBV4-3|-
TGCGCCAGCAGCCAAGAAGGAGACTCGTACAATGAGCAGTTCTTC
CASSQEGDSYNEQFF
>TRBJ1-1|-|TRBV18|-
TGTGCCAGCTCACCAACTTACGGGGGATCCTACACTGAAGCTTTCTTT
CASSPTYGGSYTEAFF
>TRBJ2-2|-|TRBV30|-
TGTGCCTGGAGTTTGCAGGCCACCGGGGAGCTGTTTTTT
CAWSLQATGELFF
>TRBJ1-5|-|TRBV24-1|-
TGTGCCACCAGTGATCCCGATCAGCCCCAGCATTTT
CATSDPDQPQHF
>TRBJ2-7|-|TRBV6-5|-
TGTGCCAGCAGCGCCCCCCGGAGAGGCTACGAGCAGTACTTC
CASSAPRRGYEQYF
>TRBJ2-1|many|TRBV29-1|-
TGCAGCGTAGAGGGTGGAGGAGGGTACAATGAGCAGTTCTTC
CSVEGGGGYNEQFF
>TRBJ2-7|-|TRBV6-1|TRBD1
TGTGCCAGCAGCCGGGACAGGGATGAGCAGTACTTC
CASSRDRDEQYF
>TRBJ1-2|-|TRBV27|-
TGTGCCAGCAGTTTATACGGGGGTGATCTCTATGGCTACACCTTC
CASSLYGGDLYGYTF
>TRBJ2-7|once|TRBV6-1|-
TGTGCCAGCAGTGACAGGGGAGCCTACGAGCAGTACTTC
CASSDRGAYEQYF
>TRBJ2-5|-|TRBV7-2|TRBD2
TGTGCCAGCAGCCCGAAGGTAGCGGGGCTCCAAGAGACCCAGTACTTC
CASSPKVAGLQETQYF
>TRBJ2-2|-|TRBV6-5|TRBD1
TGTGCCAGCAACTGGGACAGGGGCACCGGGGAGCTGTTTTTT
CASNWDRGTGELFF
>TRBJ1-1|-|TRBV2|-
TGTGCCAGCATTGGGCGACAGCTTGAAGCTTTCTTT
CASIGRQLEAFF
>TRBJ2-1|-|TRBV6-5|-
TGTGCCAGCACAGGGGTAAATGAGCAGTTCTTC
CASTGVNEQFF
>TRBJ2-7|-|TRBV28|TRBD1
TGTGCCAGCAGTTCAGGGGGCGTTTCGCCCTACGAGCAGTACTTC
CASSSGGVSPYEQYF
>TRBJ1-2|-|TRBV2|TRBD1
TGTGCCAGCAGTGAAGCGCGTGGAGGGGGCTACTATGGCTACACCTTC
CASSEARGGGYYGYTF
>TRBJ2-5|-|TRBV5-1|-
TGCGCCAGCAGCTTCAGGGGTGGGGTAGAAGAGACCCAGTACTTC
CASSFRGGVEETQYF